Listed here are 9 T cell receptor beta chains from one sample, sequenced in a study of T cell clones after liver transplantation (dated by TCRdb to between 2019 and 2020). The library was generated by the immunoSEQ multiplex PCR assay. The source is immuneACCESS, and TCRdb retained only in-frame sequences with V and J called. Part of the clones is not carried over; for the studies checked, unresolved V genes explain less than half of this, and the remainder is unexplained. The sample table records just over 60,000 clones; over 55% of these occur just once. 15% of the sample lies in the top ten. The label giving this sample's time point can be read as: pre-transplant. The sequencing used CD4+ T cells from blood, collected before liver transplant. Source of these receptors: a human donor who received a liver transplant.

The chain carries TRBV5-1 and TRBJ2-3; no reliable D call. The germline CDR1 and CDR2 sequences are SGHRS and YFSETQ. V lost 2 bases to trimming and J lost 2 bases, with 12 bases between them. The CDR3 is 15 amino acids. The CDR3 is CASSFGQANTDTQYF. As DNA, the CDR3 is TGCGCCAGCAGCTTCGGTCAGGCCAACACAGATACGCAGTATTTT.

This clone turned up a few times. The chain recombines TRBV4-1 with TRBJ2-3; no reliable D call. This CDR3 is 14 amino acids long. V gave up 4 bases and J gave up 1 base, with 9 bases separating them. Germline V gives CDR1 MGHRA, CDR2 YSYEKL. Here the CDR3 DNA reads TGCGCCAGCAGCCTGAGACTTGGCACAGATACGCAGTATTTT. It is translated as CASSLRLGTDTQYF.

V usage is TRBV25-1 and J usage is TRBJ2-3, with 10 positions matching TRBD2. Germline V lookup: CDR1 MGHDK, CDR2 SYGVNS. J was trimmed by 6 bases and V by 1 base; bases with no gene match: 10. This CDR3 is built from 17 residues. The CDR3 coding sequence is TGTGCCAGCAGTGAATCCGGGACTAGCGTCGGTGGGGATACGCAGTATTTT. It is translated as CASSESGTSVGGDTQYF.

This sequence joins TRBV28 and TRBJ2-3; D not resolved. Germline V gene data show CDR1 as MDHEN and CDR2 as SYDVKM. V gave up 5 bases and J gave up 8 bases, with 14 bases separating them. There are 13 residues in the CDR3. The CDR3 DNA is TGTGCCAGCAGTCCCCCCTCGGTTGGTACGCAGTATTTT. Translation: CASSPPSVGTQYF.

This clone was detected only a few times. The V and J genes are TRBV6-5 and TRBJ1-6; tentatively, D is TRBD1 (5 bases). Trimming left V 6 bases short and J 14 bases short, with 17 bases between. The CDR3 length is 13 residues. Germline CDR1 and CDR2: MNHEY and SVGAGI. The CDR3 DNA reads TGTGCCAGCAGGCCCCGGGACCGCGGGGCCCTCCACTTT. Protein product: CASRPRDRGALHF.

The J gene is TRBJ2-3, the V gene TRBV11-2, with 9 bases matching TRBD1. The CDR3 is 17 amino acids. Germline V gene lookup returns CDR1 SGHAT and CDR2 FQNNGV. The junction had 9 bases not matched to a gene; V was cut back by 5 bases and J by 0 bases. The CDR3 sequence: CASSIKYGQGSTDTQYF. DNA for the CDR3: TGTGCCAGCAGCATTAAGTATGGACAGGGGAGCACAGATACGCAGTATTTT.

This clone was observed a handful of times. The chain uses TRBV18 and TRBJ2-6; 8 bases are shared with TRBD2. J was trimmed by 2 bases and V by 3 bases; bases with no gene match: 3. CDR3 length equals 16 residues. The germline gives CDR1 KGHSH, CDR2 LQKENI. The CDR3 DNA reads TGTGCCAGCTCACCTCAGCGGGGGACTGGGGCCAACGTCCTGACTTTC. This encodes CASSPQRGTGANVLTF.

CDR3 amino acids: CAWHRDRLYGYTF. CDR3 in DNA: TGTGCCTGGCACCGAGACAGGCTCTATGGCTACACCTTC. The V call is TRBV30, the J call TRBJ1-2; D may be TRBD1 (6 bases). The CDR3 runs to 13 residues. Germline V gene data show CDR1 as GTSNPN and CDR2 as SVGIG (reference sequence). Deletions cut 5 bases from V and 4 bases from J, with 14 bases between.

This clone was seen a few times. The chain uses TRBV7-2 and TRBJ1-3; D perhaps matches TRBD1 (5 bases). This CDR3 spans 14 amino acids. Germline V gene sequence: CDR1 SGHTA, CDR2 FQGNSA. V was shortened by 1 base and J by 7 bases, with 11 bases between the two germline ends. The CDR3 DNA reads TGTGCCAGCAGCTTAGGCAGGGCTCAGAACACCATATATTTT. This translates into CASSLGRAQNTIYF. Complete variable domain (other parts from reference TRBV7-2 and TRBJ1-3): GAGVSQSPSNKVTEKGKDVELRCDPISGHTALYWYRQSLGQGLEFLIYFQGNSAPDKSGLPSDRFSAERTGGSVSTLTIQRTQQEDSAVYLCASSLGRAQNTIYFGEGSWLTVV.